Listed below are T cell receptor beta chains from one sample, sequenced in a study of cytomegalovirus exposure and HLA in healthy donors. Measured with immunoSEQ multiplex PCR; TCRdb has only the in-frame clones, and not every one. In all, the sample yields 34,000 or so clones. Sequencing was performed on PBMCs. These receptors originate from a female donor in good health and CMV-seronegative. CDR3s include the opening cysteine and the closing phenylalanine or tryptophan. The order of the fields is V gene, D gene, J gene, CDR3 protein. The D gene is left open where the match is weak.

>TRBV11-2|-|TRBJ1-5
CASSLGNRGGQPQHF
>TRBV19|-|TRBJ2-1
CASSMRLGNEQFF
>TRBV7-8|-|TRBJ1-1
CASSKDSGGAFF
>TRBV11-1|TRBD1|TRBJ2-7
CASSSRTGPYEQYF
>TRBV11-2|TRBD1|TRBJ2-2
CASSQSTGVAGELFF
>TRBV28|-|TRBJ1-2
CASSLSESLRYRYTF
>TRBV5-4|TRBD1|TRBJ1-3
CASSLDRGYSGNTIYF
>TRBV19|-|TRBJ1-5
CASSIDNRVEGNQPQHF
>TRBV7-9|TRBD2|TRBJ2-7
CASSLAASGSYEQYF
>TRBV25-1|-|TRBJ2-5
CASSDPGYLEETQYF
>TRBV6-1|-|TRBJ2-1
CASSWTDPNNEQFF
>TRBV6-6|TRBD2|TRBJ2-7
CASSQKRGGSSYEQYF
>TRBV14|-|TRBJ1-3
CATRPQASPGMYSGNTIYF
>TRBV6-1|-|TRBJ1-5
CASSEQPYSNQPQHF
>TRBV11-2|-|-
CASSPRLSSYEQYF
>TRBV5-1|TRBD2|TRBJ2-1
CASSSKTSGGSNEQFF
>TRBV18|TRBD2|TRBJ2-1
CASSRTSRSEQFF
>TRBV18|TRBD1|TRBJ1-6
CASSPGQGYNSPLHF
>TRBV5-6|TRBD2|TRBJ2-3
CASRSRGGPTDTQYF
>TRBV11-3|-|TRBJ1-1
CASSLDGGHTEAFF
>TRBV18|-|TRBJ2-2
CASLHAGGVANTGELFF
>TRBV14|TRBD2|TRBJ2-7
CASSQASGVYYEQYF
>TRBV4-3|-|TRBJ1-5
CASSQDIRSNQPQHF
>TRBV7-9|-|TRBJ2-5
CASSLAVGVETQYF
>TRBV19|-|TRBJ2-6
CASSFDRSGANVLTF
>TRBV9|-|TRBJ2-3
CASSLSAGATTDTQYF
>TRBV7-9|-|TRBJ2-5
CASSLEAAQYF
>TRBV25-1|-|TRBJ2-3
CASSETLRYTDTQYF
>TRBV19|-|TRBJ2-7
CASSLREGGYEQYF
>TRBV18|TRBD1|TRBJ1-2
CASSGTEAYGYTF
>TRBV30|TRBD1|TRBJ2-1
CAWEGQLANEQFF
>TRBV13|-|TRBJ1-6
CASSSTGLSGVSPLHF
>TRBV6-5|TRBD1|TRBJ2-7
CASSNPGTEGYEQYF
>TRBV4-1|-|TRBJ1-1
CASSQELGLNTEAFF
>TRBV14|-|TRBJ2-3
CASSQAGGPTDTQYF
>TRBV27|TRBD1|TRBJ1-1
CASSLTRTGANTEAFF
>TRBV7-8|TRBD1|TRBJ1-1
CASSLRDSRRGTEAFF
>TRBV30|TRBD2|TRBJ2-5
CAWRLAGGRETQYF
>TRBV6-5|-|TRBJ1-2
CASRKGATNYGYTF
>TRBV30|TRBD1|TRBJ1-2
CAWGWRTGYGYTF
>TRBV4-1|-|TRBJ1-1
CASSRTGVGGRLEAFF
>TRBV7-6|-|TRBJ2-2
CASSPTGRSTGELFF
>TRBV4-3|-|TRBJ1-1
CASSPLGNGLNTEAFF
>TRBV19|TRBD1|TRBJ1-5
CASSILTGGPSNQPQHF
>TRBV4-3|-|TRBJ2-5
CASSQGVGGETQYF
>TRBV6-5|-|TRBJ1-4
CATTGRAGSEKLFF